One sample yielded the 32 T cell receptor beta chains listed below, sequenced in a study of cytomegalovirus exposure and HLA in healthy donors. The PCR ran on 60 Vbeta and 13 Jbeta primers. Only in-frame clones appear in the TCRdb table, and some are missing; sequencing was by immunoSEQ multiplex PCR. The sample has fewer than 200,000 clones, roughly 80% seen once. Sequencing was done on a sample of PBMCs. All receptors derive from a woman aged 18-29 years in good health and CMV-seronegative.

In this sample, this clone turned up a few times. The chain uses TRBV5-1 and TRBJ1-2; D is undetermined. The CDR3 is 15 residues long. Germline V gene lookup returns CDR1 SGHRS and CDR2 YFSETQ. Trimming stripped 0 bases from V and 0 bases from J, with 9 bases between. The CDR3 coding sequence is TGCGCCAGCAGCTTGGTTTCAGGTGCTAACTATGGCTACACCTTC. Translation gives CASSLVSGANYGYTF. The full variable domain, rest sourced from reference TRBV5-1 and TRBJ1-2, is KAGVTQTPRYLIKTRGQQVTLSCSPISGHRSVSWYQQTPGQGLQFLFEYFSETQRNKGNFPGRFSGRQFSNSRSEMNVSTLELGDSALYLCASSLVSGANYGYTFGSGTRLTVV.

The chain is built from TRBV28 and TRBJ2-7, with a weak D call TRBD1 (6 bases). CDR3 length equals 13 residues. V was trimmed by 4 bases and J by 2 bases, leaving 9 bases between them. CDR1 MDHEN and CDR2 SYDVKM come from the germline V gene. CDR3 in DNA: TGTGCCAGCAGTTCCAGGGACACCTACGAGCAGTACTTC. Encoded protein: CASSSRDTYEQYF.

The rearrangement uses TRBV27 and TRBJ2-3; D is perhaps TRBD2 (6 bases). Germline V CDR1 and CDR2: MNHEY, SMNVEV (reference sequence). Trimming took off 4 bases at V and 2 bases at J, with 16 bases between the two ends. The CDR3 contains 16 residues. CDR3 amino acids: CASSSRDSSTTDTQYF. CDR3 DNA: TGTGCCAGCAGTTCTAGGGACTCCTCAACCACAGATACGCAGTATTTT.

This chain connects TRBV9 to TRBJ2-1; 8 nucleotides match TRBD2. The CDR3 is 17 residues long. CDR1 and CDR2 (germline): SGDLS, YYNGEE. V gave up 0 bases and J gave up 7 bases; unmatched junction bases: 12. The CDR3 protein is CASSVEGVAGSGNEQFF. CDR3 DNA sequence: TGTGCCAGCAGCGTAGAAGGGGTAGCGGGGTCGGGGAATGAGCAGTTCTTC.

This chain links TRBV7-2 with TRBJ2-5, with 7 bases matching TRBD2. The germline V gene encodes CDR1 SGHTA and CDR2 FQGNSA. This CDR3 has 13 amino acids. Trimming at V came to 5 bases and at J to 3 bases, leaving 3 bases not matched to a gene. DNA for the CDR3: TGTGCCAGCAGCCGGGGGGAGGAAGAGACCCAGTACTTC. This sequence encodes CASSRGEEETQYF.

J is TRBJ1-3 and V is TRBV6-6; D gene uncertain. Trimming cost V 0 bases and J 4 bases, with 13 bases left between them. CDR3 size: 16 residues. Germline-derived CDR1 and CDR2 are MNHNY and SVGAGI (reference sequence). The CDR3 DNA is TGTGCCAGCAGTTACTCTGGGTCGGGAAAGGGAAACACCATATATTTT. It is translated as CASSYSGSGKGNTIYF.

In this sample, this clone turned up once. The CDR3 is CASSRLASNTGELFF. The CDR3 coding sequence is TGTGCCAGCAGTAGACTAGCTTCGAACACCGGGGAGCTGTTTTTT. The chain links TRBV6-5 to TRBJ2-2; 7 nucleotides align to TRBD2. In germline, CDR1 is MNHEY, CDR2 SVGAGI. V trimming: 5 bases; J trimming: 0 bases; junction bases outside the gene matches: 3. This CDR3 is built from 15 residues.

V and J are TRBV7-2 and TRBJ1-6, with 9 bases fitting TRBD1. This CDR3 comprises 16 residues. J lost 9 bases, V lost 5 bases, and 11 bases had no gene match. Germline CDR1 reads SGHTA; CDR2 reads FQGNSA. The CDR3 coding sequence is TGTGCCAGCAGCACGCAACCGGGACAGGGTGGTTCACCCCTCCACTTT. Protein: CASSTQPGQGGSPLHF.

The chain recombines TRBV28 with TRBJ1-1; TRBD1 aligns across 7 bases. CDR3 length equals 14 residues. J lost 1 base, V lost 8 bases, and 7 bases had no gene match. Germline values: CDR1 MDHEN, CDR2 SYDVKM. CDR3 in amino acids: CASGWDRENTEAFF. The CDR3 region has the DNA TGTGCCAGCGGCTGGGACAGAGAGAACACTGAAGCTTTCTTT.

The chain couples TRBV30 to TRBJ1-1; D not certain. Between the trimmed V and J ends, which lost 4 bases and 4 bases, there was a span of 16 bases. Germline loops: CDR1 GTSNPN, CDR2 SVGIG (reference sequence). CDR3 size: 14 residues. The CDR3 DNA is TGTGCCTGGACCGCCCGGAGGCTCACCACTGAAGCTTTCTTT. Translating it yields CAWTARRLTTEAFF.

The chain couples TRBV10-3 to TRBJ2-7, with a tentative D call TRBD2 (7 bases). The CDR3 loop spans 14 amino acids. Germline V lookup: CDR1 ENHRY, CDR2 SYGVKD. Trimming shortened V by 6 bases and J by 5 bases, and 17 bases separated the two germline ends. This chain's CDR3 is CAIRGGAGLDEQYF. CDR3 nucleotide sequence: TGTGCCATCAGGGGGGGGGCGGGATTGGACGAGCAGTACTTC.

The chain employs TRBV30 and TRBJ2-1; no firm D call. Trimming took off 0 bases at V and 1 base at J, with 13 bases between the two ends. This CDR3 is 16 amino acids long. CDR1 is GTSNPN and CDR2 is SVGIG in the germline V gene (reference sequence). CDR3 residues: CAWSVLLAESYNEQFF. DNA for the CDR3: TGTGCCTGGAGTGTACTTTTAGCCGAGTCCTACAATGAGCAGTTCTTC.

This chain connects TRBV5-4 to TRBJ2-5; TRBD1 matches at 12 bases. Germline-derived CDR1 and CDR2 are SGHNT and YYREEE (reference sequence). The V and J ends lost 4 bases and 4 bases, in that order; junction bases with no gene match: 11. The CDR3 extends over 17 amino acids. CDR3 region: CASSIHPGQGASETQYF. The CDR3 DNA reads TGTGCCAGCAGCATCCACCCGGGACAGGGGGCATCAGAGACCCAGTACTTC.

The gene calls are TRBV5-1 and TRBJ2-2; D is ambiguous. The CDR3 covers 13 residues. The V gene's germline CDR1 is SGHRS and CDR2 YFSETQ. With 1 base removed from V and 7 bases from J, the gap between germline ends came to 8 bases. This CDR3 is CASSLHSGGELFF. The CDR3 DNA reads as TGCGCCAGCAGCTTGCATTCGGGCGGGGAGCTGTTTTTT. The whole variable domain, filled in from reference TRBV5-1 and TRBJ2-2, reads KAGVTQTPRYLIKTRGQQVTLSCSPISGHRSVSWYQQTPGQGLQFLFEYFSETQRNKGNFPGRFSGRQFSNSRSEMNVSTLELGDSALYLCASSLHSGGELFFGEGSRLTVL.

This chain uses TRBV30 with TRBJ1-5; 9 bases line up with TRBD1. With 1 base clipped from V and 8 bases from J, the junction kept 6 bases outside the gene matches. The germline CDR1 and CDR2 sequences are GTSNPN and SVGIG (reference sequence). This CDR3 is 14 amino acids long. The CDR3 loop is CAWSAGQGPKPQHF. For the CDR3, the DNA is TGTGCCTGGAGTGCGGGACAGGGCCCAAAGCCCCAGCATTTT.

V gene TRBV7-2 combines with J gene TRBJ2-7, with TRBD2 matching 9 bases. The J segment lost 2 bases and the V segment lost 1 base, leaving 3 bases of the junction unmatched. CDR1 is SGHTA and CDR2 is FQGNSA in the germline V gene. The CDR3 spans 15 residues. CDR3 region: CASSLGRLAAYEQYF. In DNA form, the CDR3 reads TGTGCCAGCAGCTTAGGGCGACTAGCGGCCTACGAGCAGTACTTC.

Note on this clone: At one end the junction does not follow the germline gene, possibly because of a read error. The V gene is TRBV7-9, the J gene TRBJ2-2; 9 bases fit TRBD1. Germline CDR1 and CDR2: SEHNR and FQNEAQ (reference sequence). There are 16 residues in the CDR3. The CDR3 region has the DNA TGTTCCAGCAGCCCCCCTGGGACAGGGCCCACCGGGGAGCTGTTTTTT. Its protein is CSSSPPGTGPTGELFF. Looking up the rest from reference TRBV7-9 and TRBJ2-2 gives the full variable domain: DTGVSQNPRHKITKRGQNVTFRCDPISEHNRLYWYRQTLGQGPEFLTYFQNEAQLEKSRLLSDRFSAERPKGSFSTLEIQRTEQGDSAMYLCSSSPPGTGPTGELFFGEGSRLTVL.

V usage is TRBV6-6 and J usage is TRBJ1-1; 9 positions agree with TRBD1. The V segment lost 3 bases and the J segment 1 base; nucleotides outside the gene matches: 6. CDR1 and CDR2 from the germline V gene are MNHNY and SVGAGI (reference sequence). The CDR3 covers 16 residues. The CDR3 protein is CASSYSGQGSNTEAFF. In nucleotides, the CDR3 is TGTGCCAGCAGTTATTCGGGACAGGGTTCGAACACTGAAGCTTTCTTT.

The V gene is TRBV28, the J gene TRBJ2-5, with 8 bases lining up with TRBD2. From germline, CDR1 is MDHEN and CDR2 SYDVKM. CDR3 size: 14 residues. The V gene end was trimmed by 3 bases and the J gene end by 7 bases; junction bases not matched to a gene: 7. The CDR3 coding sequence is TGTGCCAGCAGTTTGGGGACTAGTGTTGGGACCCAGTACTTC. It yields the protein CASSLGTSVGTQYF.

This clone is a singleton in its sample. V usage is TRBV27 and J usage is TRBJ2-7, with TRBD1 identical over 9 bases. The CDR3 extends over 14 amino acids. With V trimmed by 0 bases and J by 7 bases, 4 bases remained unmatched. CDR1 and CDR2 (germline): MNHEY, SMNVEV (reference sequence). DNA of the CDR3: TGTGCCAGCAGTTTATCCTGGACAGGGGAAGAGCAGTACTTC. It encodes CASSLSWTGEEQYF.

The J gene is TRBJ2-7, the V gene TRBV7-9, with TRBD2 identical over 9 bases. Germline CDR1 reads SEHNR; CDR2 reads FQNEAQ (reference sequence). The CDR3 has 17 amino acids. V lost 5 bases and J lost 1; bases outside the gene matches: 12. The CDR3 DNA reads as TGTGCCAGCAGCCTTAGCCTAGCGGGAAGCTCTTCCTACGAGCAGTACTTC. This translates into CASSLSLAGSSSYEQYF.

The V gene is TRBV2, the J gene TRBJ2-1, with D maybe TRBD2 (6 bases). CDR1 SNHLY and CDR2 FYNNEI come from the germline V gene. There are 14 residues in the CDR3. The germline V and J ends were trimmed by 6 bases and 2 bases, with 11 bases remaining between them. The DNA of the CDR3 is TGTGCCAGCAGGCGGGATGGCGCCTACAATGAGCAGTTCTTC. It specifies CASRRDGAYNEQFF. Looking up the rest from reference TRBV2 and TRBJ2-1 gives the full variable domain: EPEVTQTPSHQVTQMGQEVILRCVPISNHLYFYWYRQILGQKVEFLVSFYNNEISEKSEIFDDQFSVERPDGSNFTLKIRSTKLEDSAMYFCASRRDGAYNEQFFGPGTRLTVL.

The CDR3 DNA sequence: TGCGCCAGCAGCCTGAGCGGGGTGATGAACACTGAAGCTTTCTTT. Residues: CASSLSGVMNTEAFF. The chain combines TRBV5-1 with TRBJ1-1; D is unresolved. Looked up from germline, CDR1 is SGHRS and CDR2 is YFSETQ. This CDR3 contains 15 residues. V lost 4 bases and J lost 0, with 13 bases in between.

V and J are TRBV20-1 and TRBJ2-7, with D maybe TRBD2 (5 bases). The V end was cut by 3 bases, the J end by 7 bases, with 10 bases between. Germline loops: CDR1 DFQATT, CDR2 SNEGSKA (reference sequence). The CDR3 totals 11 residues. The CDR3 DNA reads TGCAGTGCTAGGCCCGGGAATGAGCAGTACTTC. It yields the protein CSARPGNEQYF.

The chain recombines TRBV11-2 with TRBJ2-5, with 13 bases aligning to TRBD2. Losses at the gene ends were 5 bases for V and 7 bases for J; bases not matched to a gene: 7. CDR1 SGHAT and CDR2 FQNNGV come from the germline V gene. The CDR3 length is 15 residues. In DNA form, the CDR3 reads TGTGCCAGCAGCCCCGGACTAGCGGGAGAATGGACCCAGTACTTC. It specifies CASSPGLAGEWTQYF.

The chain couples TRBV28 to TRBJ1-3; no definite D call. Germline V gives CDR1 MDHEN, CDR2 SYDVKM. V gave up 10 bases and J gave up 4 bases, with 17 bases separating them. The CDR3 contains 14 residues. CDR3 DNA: TGTGCCATCCCGACAAGTCTTGCCGGAAACACCATATATTTT. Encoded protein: CAIPTSLAGNTIYF.

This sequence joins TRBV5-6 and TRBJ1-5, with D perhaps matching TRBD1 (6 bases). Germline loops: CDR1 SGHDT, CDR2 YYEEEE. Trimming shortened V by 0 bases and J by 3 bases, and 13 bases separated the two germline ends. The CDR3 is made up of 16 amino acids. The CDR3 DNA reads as TGTGCCAGCAGCTTGGGGGGGCTCGGGTCCAATCAGCCCCAGCATTTT. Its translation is CASSLGGLGSNQPQHF. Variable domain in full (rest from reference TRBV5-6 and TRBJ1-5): DAGVTQSPTHLIKTRGQQVTLRCSPKSGHDTVSWYQQALGQGPQFIFQYYEEEERQRGNFPDRFSGHQFPNYSSELNVNALLLGDSALYLCASSLGGLGSNQPQHFGDGTRLSIL.

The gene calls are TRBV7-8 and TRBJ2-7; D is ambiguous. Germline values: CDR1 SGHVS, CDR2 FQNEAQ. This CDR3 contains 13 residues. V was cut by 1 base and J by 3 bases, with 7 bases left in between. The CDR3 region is CASSLDSFYEQYF. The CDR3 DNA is TGTGCCAGCAGCTTAGACAGCTTCTACGAGCAGTACTTC.

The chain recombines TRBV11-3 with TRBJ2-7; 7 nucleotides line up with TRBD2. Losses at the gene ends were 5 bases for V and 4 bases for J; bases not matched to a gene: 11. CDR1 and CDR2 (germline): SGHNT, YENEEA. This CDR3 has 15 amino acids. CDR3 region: CASSPHDAGVYEQYF. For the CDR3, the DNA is TGTGCCAGCAGCCCCCATGATGCGGGAGTATACGAGCAGTACTTC.

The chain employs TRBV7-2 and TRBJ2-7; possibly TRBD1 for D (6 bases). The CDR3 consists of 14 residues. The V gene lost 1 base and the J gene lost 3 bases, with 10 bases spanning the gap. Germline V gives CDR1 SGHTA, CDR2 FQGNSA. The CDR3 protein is CASSLEYRDYEQYF. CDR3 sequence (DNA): TGTGCCAGCAGCTTAGAATACAGGGACTACGAGCAGTACTTC.

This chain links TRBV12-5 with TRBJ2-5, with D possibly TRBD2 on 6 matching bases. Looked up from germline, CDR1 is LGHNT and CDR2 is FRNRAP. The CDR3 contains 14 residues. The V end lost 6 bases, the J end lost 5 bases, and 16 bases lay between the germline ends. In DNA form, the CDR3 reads TGTGCTAGTGGCCCGGGACTCGCTGGGGAGACCCAGTACTTC. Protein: CASGPGLAGETQYF.

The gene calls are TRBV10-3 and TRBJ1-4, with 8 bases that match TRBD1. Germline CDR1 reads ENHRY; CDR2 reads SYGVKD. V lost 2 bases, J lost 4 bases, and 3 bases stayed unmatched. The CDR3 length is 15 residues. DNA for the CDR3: TGTGCCATCAGTGAGGGGGACAGGAGTAATGAAAAACTGTTTTTT. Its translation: CAISEGDRSNEKLFF.